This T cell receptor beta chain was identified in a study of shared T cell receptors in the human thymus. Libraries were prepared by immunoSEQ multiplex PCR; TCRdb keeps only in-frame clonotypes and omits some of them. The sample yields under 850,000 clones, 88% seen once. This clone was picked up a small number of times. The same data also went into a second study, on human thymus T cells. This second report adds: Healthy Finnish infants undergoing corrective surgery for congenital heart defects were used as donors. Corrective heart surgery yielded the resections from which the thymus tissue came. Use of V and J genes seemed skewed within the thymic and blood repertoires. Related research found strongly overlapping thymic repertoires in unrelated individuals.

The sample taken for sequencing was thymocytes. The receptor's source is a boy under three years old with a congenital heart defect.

The CDR3 DNA reads TGTGCCAGTGAATATTGGCCTAACTATGGCTACACCTTC. Protein sequence: CASEYWPNYGYTF. This chain joins TRBV19 and TRBJ1-2; no reliable D call. Germline CDR1 LNHDA, CDR2 SQIVND (reference sequence). Trimming took off 8 bases at V and 0 bases at J, with 10 bases between the two ends. The CDR3 is 13 amino acids. Full variable domain (remainder filled in from reference TRBV19 and TRBJ1-2): DGGITQSPKYLFRKEGQNVTLSCEQNLNHDAMYWYRQDPGQGLRLIYYSQIVNDFQKGDIAEGYSVSREKKESFPLTVTSAQKNPTAFYLCASEYWPNYGYTFGSGTRLTVV.